This T cell receptor beta chain was found in a study of shared clonotypes between healthy human individuals. Every contributor of samples was a Caucasian grown-up residing in Nashville, Tennessee. Assay used: immunoSEQ multiplex PCR; TCRdb lists only in-frame clones, some missing. The sample lists about 690,000 clones; around 90% were seen once. The CDR3 loop spans 12 amino acids. Trimming removed 5 bases from V and 5 bases from J, with 8 bases in between. Germline CDR1 is MDHEN and CDR2 is SYDVKM. The sequence came from a man aged 18 to 29 in good health. Some clones in this sample may be carry-over from other donors' samples. Sample: memory CD8+ T cells from PBMCs. Subset of the sample: CD45RO+ cells pooled with CCR7-negative TemRA cells. The J gene is TRBJ2-3, the V gene TRBV28, with no clear D. The CDR3 DNA reads as TGTGCCAGCAGTCTAGAAGGAGATACGCAGTATTTT. The encoded protein is CASSLEGDTQYF.